This TCR beta chain was found in a study of Tregs in tolerant kidney transplant recipients. Study results and caveats: This study did not directly address biological reproducibility. Validation in larger populations is needed because few patients were studied.

The protocol was immunoSEQ multiplex PCR, while the TCRdb copy is restricted to in-frame clones and leaves out a portion. In the table there are 80,000 to 90,000 clones, around nine tenths of which are singletons. CD4+CD25+CD127- Tregs, CD4+CD25- non-Tregs, CD4 and CD8 cells were sorted. Germline V gene data show CDR1 as MNHEY and CDR2 as SVGAGI. The CDR3 totals 16 residues. V was shortened by 2 bases and J by 1 base, with 14 bases between the two germline ends. This clone was detected only once. Its antigen is not identified. The chain carries TRBV6-5 and TRBJ1-1; D remains unclear. Specimen: CD8+ T cells from blood. This receptor was identified in a human donor in good health. CDR3 protein: CASSYGVFSGNTEAFF. DNA for the CDR3: TGTGCCAGCAGTTACGGGGTATTCTCGGGGAACACTGAAGCTTTCTTT.